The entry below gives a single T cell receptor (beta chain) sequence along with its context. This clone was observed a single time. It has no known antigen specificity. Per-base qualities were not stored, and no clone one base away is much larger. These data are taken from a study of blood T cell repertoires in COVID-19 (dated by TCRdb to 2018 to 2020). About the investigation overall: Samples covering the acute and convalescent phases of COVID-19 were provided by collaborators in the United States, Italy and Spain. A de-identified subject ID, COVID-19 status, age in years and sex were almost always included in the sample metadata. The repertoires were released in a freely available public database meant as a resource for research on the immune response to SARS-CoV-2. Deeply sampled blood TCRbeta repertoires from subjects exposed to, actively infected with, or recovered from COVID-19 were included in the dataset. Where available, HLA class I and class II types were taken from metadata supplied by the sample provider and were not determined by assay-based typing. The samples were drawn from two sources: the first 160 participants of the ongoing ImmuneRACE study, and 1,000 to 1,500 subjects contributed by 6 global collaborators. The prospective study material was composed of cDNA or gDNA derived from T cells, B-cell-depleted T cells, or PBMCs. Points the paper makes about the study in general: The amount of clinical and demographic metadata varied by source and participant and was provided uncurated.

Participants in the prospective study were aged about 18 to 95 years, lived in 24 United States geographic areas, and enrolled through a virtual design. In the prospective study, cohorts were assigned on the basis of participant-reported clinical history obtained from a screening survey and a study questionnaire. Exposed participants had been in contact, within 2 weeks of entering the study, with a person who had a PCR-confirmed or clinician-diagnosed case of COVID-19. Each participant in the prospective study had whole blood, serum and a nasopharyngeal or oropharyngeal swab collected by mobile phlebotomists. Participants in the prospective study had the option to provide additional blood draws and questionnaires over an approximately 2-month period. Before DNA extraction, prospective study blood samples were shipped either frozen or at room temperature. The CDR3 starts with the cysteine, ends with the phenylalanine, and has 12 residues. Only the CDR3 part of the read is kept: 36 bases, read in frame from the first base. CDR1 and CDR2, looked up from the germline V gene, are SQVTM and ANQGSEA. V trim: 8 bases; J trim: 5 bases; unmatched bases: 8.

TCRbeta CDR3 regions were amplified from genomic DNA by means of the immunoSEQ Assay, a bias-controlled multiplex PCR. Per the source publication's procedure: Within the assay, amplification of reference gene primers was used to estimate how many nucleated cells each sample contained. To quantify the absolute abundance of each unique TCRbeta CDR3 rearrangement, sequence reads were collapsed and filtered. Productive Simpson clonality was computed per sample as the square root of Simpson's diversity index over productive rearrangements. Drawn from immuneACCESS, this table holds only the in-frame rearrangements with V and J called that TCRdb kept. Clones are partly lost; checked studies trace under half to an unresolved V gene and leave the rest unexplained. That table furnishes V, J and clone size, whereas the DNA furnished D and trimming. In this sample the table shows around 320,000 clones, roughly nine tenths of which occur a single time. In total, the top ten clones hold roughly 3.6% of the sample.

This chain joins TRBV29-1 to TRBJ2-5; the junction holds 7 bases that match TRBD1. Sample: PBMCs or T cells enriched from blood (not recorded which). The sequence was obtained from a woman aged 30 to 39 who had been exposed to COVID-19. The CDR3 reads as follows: CSFRQGWETQYF. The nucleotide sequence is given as TGCAGCTTTAGACAGGGATGGGAGACCCAGTACTTC.